The 27 T cell receptor beta chains reported below all come from one sample, sequenced in a study of cytomegalovirus exposure and HLA in healthy donors. Primers: 60 Vbeta forward and 13 Jbeta reverse. Clones were read by immunoSEQ multiplex PCR, and TCRdb kept only the in-frame ones, dropping some. The data show 50,000 to 70,000 clones, 65% to 80% seen once. The sequenced sample consisted of PBMCs. The receptors here all came from a female donor in good health and CMV-seronegative.

The V and J genes are TRBV5-4 and TRBJ2-3; 9 nucleotides match TRBD2. V gave up 2 bases and J gave up 1 base; unmatched junction bases: 11. Germline-derived CDR1 and CDR2 are SGHNT and YYREEE (reference sequence). This CDR3 has 18 amino acids. CDR3 nucleotide sequence: TGTGCCAGCAGCTTTTCGGTCAGACTAGCGGATCGCACAGATACGCAGTATTTT. Residues: CASSFSVRLADRTDTQYF.

This clone was observed a handful of times. The CDR3 nucleotides are TGTGCCAGCAGTTCGCTGGACAATTTAGCCAAAAACATTCAGTACTTC. Translation gives CASSSLDNLAKNIQYF. The chain recombines TRBV28 with TRBJ2-4, with a tentative D call TRBD1 (5 bases). Trimming left V 4 bases short and J 0 bases short, with 13 bases between. This CDR3 is built from 16 residues. Germline V lookup: CDR1 MDHEN, CDR2 SYDVKM. Full variable domain (rest looked up from reference TRBV28 and TRBJ2-4): DVKVTQSSRYLVKRTGEKVFLECVQDMDHENMFWYRQDPGLGLRLIYFSYDVKMKEKGDIPEGYSVSREKKERFSLILESASTNQTSMYLCASSSLDNLAKNIQYFGAGTRLSVL.

This clone was seen once. The CDR3 DNA follows: TGTGCCAGCAGTGAAGCCGGCGGGAGCTTGGGGCAGTTCTTC. This codes for CASSEAGGSLGQFF. The chain uses TRBV25-1 and TRBJ2-1; 7 bases line up with TRBD2. Germline V gene data show CDR1 as MGHDK and CDR2 as SYGVNS. This CDR3 contains 14 residues. V was pared by 2 bases and J by 12 bases, with 10 bases of the junction left unmatched.

This rearrangement joins TRBV7-9 to TRBJ2-7; TRBD1 matches at 7 bases. There are 13 residues in the CDR3. Trimming removed 4 bases from V and 1 base from J; junction bases left unmatched: 1. CDR1 SEHNR and CDR2 FQNEAQ come from the germline V gene (reference sequence). The CDR3 sequence is CASSSGQSYEQYF. CDR3 in DNA: TGTGCCAGCAGCTCGGGACAGTCCTACGAGCAGTACTTC. The variable domain in full, with the rest retrieved from reference TRBV7-9 and TRBJ2-7, is DTGVSQNPRHKITKRGQNVTFRCDPISEHNRLYWYRQTLGQGPEFLTYFQNEAQLEKSRLLSDRFSAERPKGSFSTLEIQRTEQGDSAMYLCASSSGQSYEQYFGPGTRLTVT.

This clone has only a few counts. This chain joins TRBV6-5 and TRBJ1-1; the D is unclear. Germline loops: CDR1 MNHEY, CDR2 SVGAGI. V was shortened by 7 bases and J by 1 base, with 7 bases between the two germline ends. The CDR3 is 12 residues long. Here the CDR3 DNA reads TGTGCCAGCATATCCAGGAACACTGAAGCTTTCTTT. As protein: CASISRNTEAFF.

This chain uses TRBV2 with TRBJ1-5; a possible D gene is TRBD1 (6 bases). Between the trimmed V and J ends, which lost 6 bases and 4 bases, there was a span of 13 bases. Germline CDR1 SNHLY, CDR2 FYNNEI. The CDR3 loop spans 14 amino acids. The CDR3 coding sequence is TGTGCCAGCAGCCAACAGGGTATAAATCAGCCCCAGCATTTT. This encodes CASSQQGINQPQHF. Filled out from reference TRBV2 and TRBJ1-5, the complete variable domain reads EPEVTQTPSHQVTQMGQEVILRCVPISNHLYFYWYRQILGQKVEFLVSFYNNEISEKSEIFDDQFSVERPDGSNFTLKIRSTKLEDSAMYFCASSQQGINQPQHFGDGTRLSIL.

This sequence joins TRBV7-6 and TRBJ2-6; possibly TRBD1 for D (6 bases). Trimming shortened V by 7 bases and J by 0 bases, and 16 bases separated the two germline ends. The CDR3 totals 17 residues. Germline V gene sequence: CDR1 SGHVS, CDR2 FNYEAQ. CDR3 residues: CASTQGLLHSGANVLTF. In nucleotides, the CDR3 is TGTGCCAGCACCCAGGGGCTGTTACACTCTGGGGCCAACGTCCTGACTTTC.

The chain uses TRBV2 and TRBJ2-7; possible D gene TRBD1, 6 bases. Germline V gives CDR1 SNHLY, CDR2 FYNNEI. V lost 8 bases to trimming and J lost 4 bases, with 21 bases between them. The CDR3 totals 15 residues. Here the CDR3 DNA reads TGTGCCAGCTCGGGTACAGGGCTGGTGGGATACGAGCAGTACTTC. It specifies CASSGTGLVGYEQYF.

This chain uses TRBV2 with TRBJ1-2, with D hard to call. V lost 5 bases, J lost 4 bases, and 20 bases lay in between. Germline CDR1 SNHLY, CDR2 FYNNEI. The CDR3 extends over 16 amino acids. For the CDR3, the DNA is TGTGCCAGCAGTTTTGAGTCTGGGCAGAACCTCTATGGCTACACCTTC. Amino acids: CASSFESGQNLYGYTF.

The V call is TRBV4-2, the J call TRBJ2-7; 8 nucleotides match TRBD2. The CDR3 runs 16 residues. With V trimmed by 2 bases and J by 3 bases, 9 bases remained unmatched. Germline V lookup: CDR1 LGHNA, CDR2 YNFKEQ. The CDR3 spells CASSQSGTSVSYEQYF. The CDR3 DNA sequence: TGTGCCAGCAGCCAATCGGGGACTAGTGTGAGCTACGAGCAGTACTTC.

The gene calls are TRBV29-1 and TRBJ2-5, with D tentatively TRBD2 (5 bases). The CDR3 has 14 amino acids. The ends were cut back, 4 bases at V and 5 bases at J, with 17 bases in the middle. The germline gives CDR1 SQVTM, CDR2 ANQGSEA. The CDR3 here is CSVVLSGRDETQYF. CDR3 bases: TGCAGCGTTGTATTGTCGGGAAGGGATGAGACCCAGTACTTC.

The chain uses TRBV2 and TRBJ1-4, with a tentative D call TRBD1 (6 bases). The CDR3 is 13 amino acids. V was trimmed by 3 bases and J by 8 bases, leaving 10 bases between them. The V gene's germline CDR1 is SNHLY and CDR2 FYNNEI. CDR3 nucleotide sequence: TGTGCCAGCAGTGAGGGGGCCTGGGAAAAACTGTTTTTT. This translates into CASSEGAWEKLFF. Together with reference TRBV2 and TRBJ1-4, the CDR3 gives the full variable domain: EPEVTQTPSHQVTQMGQEVILRCVPISNHLYFYWYRQILGQKVEFLVSFYNNEISEKSEIFDDQFSVERPDGSNFTLKIRSTKLEDSAMYFCASSEGAWEKLFFGSGTQLSVL.

This clone was counted a few times. The chain links TRBV2 to TRBJ2-5, with 10 bases that match TRBD2. The CDR3 contains 17 residues. CDR1 SNHLY and CDR2 FYNNEI come from the germline V gene. Unmatched junction bases numbered 13, after V lost 6 bases and J lost 3 bases. CDR3 in DNA: TGTGCCAGCAGGGCGGCCGCTGGACTAGCGGTAAAAGAGACCCAGTACTTC. The encoded protein is CASRAAAGLAVKETQYF.

The rearrangement joins TRBV28 to TRBJ2-1, with a possible D match to TRBD1 (6 bases). The CDR3 has 12 residues. Germline V gene data show CDR1 as MDHEN and CDR2 as SYDVKM. V lost 2 bases, J lost 15 bases, and 14 bases lay in between. The CDR3 sequence: CASSLMGAKGFF. CDR3 sequence (DNA): TGTGCCAGCAGTTTAATGGGGGCCAAAGGGTTCTTC.

The chain couples TRBV5-8 to TRBJ2-1; TRBD1 agrees at 11 bases. Unmatched junction bases numbered 6, after V lost 4 bases and J lost 6 bases. The V gene's germline CDR1 is SGHTS and CDR2 YDEGEE. The CDR3 consists of 15 residues. CDR3 sequence: CASSLGTGGVNEQFF. CDR3 DNA sequence: TGTGCCAGCAGCCTAGGGACAGGGGGGGTCAATGAGCAGTTCTTC.

V gene TRBV9 combines with J gene TRBJ2-3; maybe TRBD1 (5 bases). This CDR3 comprises 15 residues. Trimming took off 1 base at V and 7 bases at J, with 16 bases between the two ends. Germline V gives CDR1 SGDLS, CDR2 YYNGEE. The CDR3 DNA sequence: TGTGCCAGCAGCGTAAGGGAAGGGGCGGTTCATACGCAGTATTTT. This sequence encodes CASSVREGAVHTQYF.

This chain joins TRBV6-1 and TRBJ1-6, with a tentative D call TRBD1 (6 bases). The germline V and J ends were trimmed by 6 bases and 0 bases, with 6 bases remaining between them. The CDR3 is 14 residues long. The V gene's germline CDR1 is MNHNS and CDR2 SASEGT. The CDR3 sequence: CASRQGSYNSPLHF. The CDR3 DNA reads as TGTGCCAGCAGACAGGGCTCCTATAATTCACCCCTCCACTTT.

The V gene is TRBV19, the J gene TRBJ2-2; 8 bases map to TRBD1. The germline CDR1 and CDR2 sequences are LNHDA and SQIVND (reference sequence). The V gene end was trimmed by 6 bases and the J gene end by 5 bases; junction bases not matched to a gene: 5. The CDR3 sequence is 14 residues long. CDR3 nucleotide sequence: TGTGCCAGTAGCGGGACAGGTCGGACCGGGGAGCTGTTTTTT. It encodes CASSGTGRTGELFF.

This chain links TRBV4-1 with TRBJ2-3, with 8 bases fitting TRBD2. There are 17 residues in the CDR3. CDR1 and CDR2 from the germline V gene are MGHRA and YSYEKL. Trimming took 1 base from V and 4 from J; bases not matched to a gene: 10. DNA of the CDR3: TGCGCCAGCAGCCAAGGAGAGTTCGGGGGACTAGCAGATACGCAGTATTTT. Its translation: CASSQGEFGGLADTQYF.

This chain links TRBV27 with TRBJ2-4; 11 nucleotides agree with TRBD2. With 3 bases clipped from V and 1 base from J, the junction kept 5 bases outside the gene matches. The CDR3 extends over 17 amino acids. In germline, CDR1 is MNHEY, CDR2 SMNVEV (reference sequence). CDR3 protein: CASSFLAGGSAKNIQYF. CDR3 nucleotides: TGTGCCAGCAGTTTTCTAGCGGGAGGCTCGGCCAAAAACATTCAGTACTTC.

The chain has TRBV19 and TRBJ1-5, with D possibly being TRBD1 (6 bases). With 10 bases removed from V and 1 base from J, the gap between germline ends came to 8 bases. The CDR3 is 12 residues long. Germline CDR1 LNHDA, CDR2 SQIVND (reference sequence). The DNA of the CDR3 is TGTGCCACAGGGACAAGCAATCAGCCCCAGCATTTT. Residues: CATGTSNQPQHF.

The chain employs TRBV7-2 and TRBJ1-1; 8 bases map to TRBD1. V was clipped by 4 bases and J by 1 base; unmatched bases: 2. This CDR3 contains 14 residues. Germline CDR1 SGHTA, CDR2 FQGNSA. Here the CDR3 reads CASSSGQGNTEAFF. The CDR3 nucleotides are TGTGCCAGCAGCTCAGGACAGGGGAACACTGAAGCTTTCTTT.

A few counts support this clone. This chain links TRBV25-1 with TRBJ1-2, with 9 bases fitting TRBD1. With V trimmed by 4 bases and J by 5 bases, 5 bases remained unmatched. The CDR3 totals 14 residues. Germline V lookup: CDR1 MGHDK, CDR2 SYGVNS. The CDR3 spells CASSGGQGWYGYTF. Written as DNA, the CDR3 is TGTGCCAGCAGTGGGGGACAGGGTTGGTATGGCTACACCTTC.

The CDR3 coding sequence is TGTGCCAGCAGCTTATCCGATAGCGGGGGCCCTAACTATTACGAGCAGTACTTC. Encoded protein: CASSLSDSGGPNYYEQYF. The chain joins TRBV11-2 to TRBJ2-7, with 9 bases matching TRBD2. The CDR3 loop spans 18 amino acids. J was trimmed by 4 bases and V by 2 bases; bases with no gene match: 15. Germline CDR1 SGHAT, CDR2 FQNNGV. The full variable domain, in which reference TRBV11-2 and TRBJ2-7 provide the parts outside the CDR3, is EAGVAQSPRYKIIEKRQSVAFWCNPISGHATLYWYQQILGQGPKLLIQFQNNGVVDDSQLPKDRFSAERLKGVDSTLKIQPAKLEDSAVYLCASSLSDSGGPNYYEQYFGPGTRLTVT.

This clone was seen a few times. The rearrangement uses TRBV11-2 and TRBJ2-4, with 8 nucleotides matching TRBD2. The CDR3 is made up of 16 amino acids. The germline gives CDR1 SGHAT, CDR2 FQNNGV. Losses at the gene ends were 1 base for V and 14 bases for J; bases not matched to a gene: 16. Here the CDR3 DNA reads TGTGCCAGCAGCTTAGCTGCGGGGGGTGCAGGAGAGGGGAAGTACTTC. It yields the protein CASSLAAGGAGEGKYF. Full variable domain (rest looked up from reference TRBV11-2 and TRBJ2-4): EAGVAQSPRYKIIEKRQSVAFWCNPISGHATLYWYQQILGQGPKLLIQFQNNGVVDDSQLPKDRFSAERLKGVDSTLKIQPAKLEDSAVYLCASSLAAGGAGEGKYFGAGTRLSVL.

The rearrangement joins TRBV2 to TRBJ1-2; maybe TRBD1 (6 bases). CDR1 is SNHLY, CDR2 FYNNEI, per germline. The V end was cut by 1 base, the J end by 4 bases, with 13 bases between. There are 15 residues in the CDR3. CDR3 region: CASSEGAGDPYGYTF. In DNA form, the CDR3 reads TGTGCCAGCAGTGAAGGGGCAGGGGACCCCTATGGCTACACCTTC.

The chain recombines TRBV7-9 with TRBJ1-3; D perhaps matches TRBD1 (5 bases). Trimming stripped 4 bases from V and 0 bases from J, with 16 bases between. Germline CDR1 SEHNR, CDR2 FQNEAQ (reference sequence). This CDR3 region has 17 residues. The CDR3 DNA follows: TGTGCCAGCAGCTCCGGACGGAGGGACCTCTCTGGAAACACCATATATTTT. Protein sequence: CASSSGRRDLSGNTIYF.